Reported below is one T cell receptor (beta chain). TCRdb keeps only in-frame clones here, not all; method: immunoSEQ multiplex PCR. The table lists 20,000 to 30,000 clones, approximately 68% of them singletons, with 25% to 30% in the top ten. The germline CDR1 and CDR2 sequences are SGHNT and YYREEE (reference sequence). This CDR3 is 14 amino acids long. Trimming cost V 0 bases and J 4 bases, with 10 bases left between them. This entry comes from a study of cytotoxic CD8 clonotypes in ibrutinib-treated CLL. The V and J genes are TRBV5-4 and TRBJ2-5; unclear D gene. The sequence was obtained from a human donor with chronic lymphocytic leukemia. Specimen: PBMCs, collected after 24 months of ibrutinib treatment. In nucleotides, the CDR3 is TGTGCCAGCAGCTTGGATTCAGGAACAGAGACCCAGTACTTC. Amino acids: CASSLDSGTETQYF. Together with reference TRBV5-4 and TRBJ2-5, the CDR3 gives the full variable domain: ETGVTQSPTHLIKTRGQQVTLRCSSQSGHNTVSWYQQALGQGPQFIFQYYREEENGRGNFPPRFSGLQFPNYSSELNVNALELDDSALYLCASSLDSGTETQYFGPGTRLLVL.